The 3 T cell receptor beta chains below were found in one sample sequenced in a study of vaccination effects on CD4 cells after COVID-19. The method was immunoSEQ multiplex PCR; TCRdb's version includes in-frame clones alone and lacks a portion of them. In the table there are about 47,000 clones, about 70% of which are singletons. Their antigens are not known. Subsequent to a culture period of under twelve days, CD4+ T cells were isolated. Each participant was given two doses of one vaccine (BNT162b2 or mRNA-1273). The sequencing here drew on CD4+ T cells from PBMCs cultured without peptide, taken after COVID-19 vaccination. The receptors come from a human donor who received a COVID-19 vaccine.

The gene calls are TRBV18 and TRBJ2-7, with TRBD1 matching over 12 bases. CDR3 length equals 16 residues. Trimming removed 2 bases from V and 7 bases from J; junction bases left unmatched: 9. Looked up from germline, CDR1 is KGHSH and CDR2 is LQKENI. The CDR3 bases are TGTGCCAGCTCACCAAGACCGGGACAGGGGGCGATGGAGCAGTACTTC. It yields the protein CASSPRPGQGAMEQYF.

The chain employs TRBV6-5 and TRBJ2-7, with 7 bases lining up with TRBD2. J lost 2 bases, V lost 4 bases, and 11 bases had no gene match. This CDR3 region has 16 residues. Germline V gene lookup returns CDR1 MNHEY and CDR2 SVGAGI. CDR3 DNA: TGTGCCAGCAGTTCTCAGGCTAGCGGATCAACCTACGAGCAGTACTTC. Its translation: CASSSQASGSTYEQYF.

The chain couples TRBV6-1 to TRBJ2-3; no clear D gene. Germline values: CDR1 MNHNS, CDR2 SASEGT. This CDR3 has 16 amino acids. Trimming shortened V by 0 bases and J by 2 bases, and 12 bases separated the two germline ends. As DNA, the CDR3 is TGTGCCAGCAGTGAAGCGCAAGGCTATCCCACAGATACGCAGTATTTT. Protein product: CASSEAQGYPTDTQYF.